The source of this T cell receptor (beta chain) is a study of T cell repertoires in cytomegalovirus infection (dated by TCRdb to about 2019). Some background on the complete study: Peptide stimulations targeted recently identified HLA-C-restricted CMV epitopes, whose presentation resists viral immunomodulation, together with well-studied HLA-B-restricted epitopes. Donor HLA type was relevant to the analysis, because carriage of CMV infection together with the matching HLA type was indicated by public TCR beta signatures.

V and J lose 4 bases and 0 bases, and a span of 24 bases separates them. From a lookup of the germline V gene, CDR1 and CDR2 are MGHRA and YSYEKL. The CDR3, from cysteine to phenylalanine, totals 19 residues. Only CDR3 DNA remains: 57 bases, in frame from the first base. Sequencing used an Illumina HiSeq 1500. TCRdb applied fastp at Q25 and MiXCR to the public reads, then kept only in-frame beta chains. Each CDR3 protein appears once, grouped with its most common genes and DNA. The sample table contains approximately 730,000 distinct CDR3 sequences; only one count was recorded for 25% to 35% of them. The ten largest clones add up to 13% of the sample. Explained via the paper, the treatment or condition label denotes: in vitro stimulation with specific CMV peptide epitopes to enrich CMV-specific T cells. This clonotype came up a few times. Its antigen is still unknown. Base qualities are not recorded, but no much larger clone differs from it by a single base.

The paper as a whole reports these results and caveats: The ex vivo response was dominated by HLA-C-restricted CMV-specific TCR beta clonotypes, which also provided the single most frequent clonotype in two of eight donors. Carriers of CMV infection plus the relevant HLA type were discriminated by the cumulative frequency of public TCR beta family members in the study cohort and in an independent approximately 340-donor cohort.

Sequences were derived from cultured CD8+ T cells from PBMCs, sampled from culture after CMV antigen stimulation. The source of this sequence is a human donor in good health (CMV status not recorded). Some clones in this sample may be carry-over from other donors' samples. The V and J segments used are TRBV4-1 and TRBJ1-1; D gene: possibly TRBD1, on 6 matching bases. The nucleotides read TGCGCCAGCAGCCCTTGGACAGATAGTTTCGGCCGGTTGAACACTGAAGCTTTCTTT. This translates into CASSPWTDSFGRLNTEAFF.